Sequencing of this T cell receptor beta chain was carried out in a study of cytomegalovirus exposure and HLA in healthy donors. General study points: Immune exposure information available was restricted to CMV serostatus. Later analysis identified about 18,000 TCR beta sequences associated with HLA alleles, using a false discovery rate threshold of 0.05.

Despite likely unrecorded immune exposures, the donors were nominally healthy at the time of sampling. Amplification used 60 Vbeta primers and 13 Jbeta primers. Sequencing was performed with immunoSEQ multiplex PCR; in TCRdb, only in-frame clones are kept and a portion is missing. The repertoire holds around 150,000 clones, with approximately 85% as singletons. This clone came up a few times. Its antigen is unidentified. Germline values: CDR1 MDHEN, CDR2 SYDVKM. Unmatched junction bases numbered 11, after V lost 7 bases and J lost 0 bases. CDR3 length equals 18 residues. Sequenced sample: PBMCs. V is TRBV28 and J is TRBJ1-5; 11 positions agree with TRBD1. The TCR sequence derives from a girl aged 2-10 years in good health and CMV-seropositive. This chain's CDR3 is CASINRDRGYHSNQPQHF. CDR3 in DNA: TGTGCCAGCATCAACCGGGACAGGGGGTACCATAGCAATCAGCCCCAGCATTTT.